This T cell receptor beta chain was captured by sequencing in a study of PD-1 blockade in classical Hodgkin lymphoma. Findings and limits, study-wide: Exclusion applied to patients who initiated nivolumab less than 1 year following ASCT. Diversity similar to that of newly diagnosed patients was seen at baseline in complete responders.

Each patient experienced a relapse that followed autologous stem cell transplantation, and brentuximab vedotin exposure varied. Classifying best responses yielded complete response, partial response or progressive disease. This table comes from immunoSEQ multiplex PCR, and its TCRdb copy is limited to in-frame clones, with some not included. The table has some 100,000 clones, 92% seen once. A remark on this clone: Its antigen is unknown.

This specimen consisted of peripheral blood mononuclear cells (PBMCs), obtained at baseline. This TCR derives from a human donor with classical Hodgkin lymphoma.

The CDR3 is CASSYRTGGDEKLFF. The CDR3 bases are TGTGCCAGCAGTTACAGGACAGGGGGGGATGAAAAACTGTTTTTT. The chain couples TRBV28 to TRBJ1-4; 10 nucleotides align to TRBD1. There are 15 residues in the CDR3. Germline CDR1 and CDR2: MDHEN and SYDVKM. Losses at the gene ends were 4 bases for V and 6 bases for J; bases not matched to a gene: 5.